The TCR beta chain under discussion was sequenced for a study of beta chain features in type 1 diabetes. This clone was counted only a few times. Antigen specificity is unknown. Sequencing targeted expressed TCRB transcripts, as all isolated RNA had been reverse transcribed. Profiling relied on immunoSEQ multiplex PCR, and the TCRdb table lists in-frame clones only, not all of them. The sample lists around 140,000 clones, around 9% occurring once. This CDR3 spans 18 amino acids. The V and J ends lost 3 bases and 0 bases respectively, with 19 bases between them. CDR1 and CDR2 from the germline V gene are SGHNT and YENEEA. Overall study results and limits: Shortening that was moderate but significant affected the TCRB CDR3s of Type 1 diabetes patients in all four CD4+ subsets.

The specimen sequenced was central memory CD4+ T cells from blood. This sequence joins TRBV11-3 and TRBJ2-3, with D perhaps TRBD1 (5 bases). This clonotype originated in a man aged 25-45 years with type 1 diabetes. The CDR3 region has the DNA TGTGCCAGCAGCTTCTTTATCGCGCCGAAGGGGAGCACAGATACGCAGTATTTT. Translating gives CASSFFIAPKGSTDTQYF.